The rows below give T cell receptor beta chains drawn from one sample of a study of cytomegalovirus exposure and HLA in healthy donors. Repertoires were generated with immunoSEQ multiplex PCR, while TCRdb's copy carries only in-frame clones and drops some. The table includes around 260,000 clones, about 92% detected once. Sequencing was done on a sample of PBMCs. These receptors were taken from a woman in her twenties or thirties in good health and CMV-seronegative. Both conserved end residues are part of each CDR3. The D gene is left open where the match is weak. For some rows the clone size is stated as once, few or many, or as a class when expanded; others skip it.

-,TRBJ2-1,-,TRBV6-1,CASSRRGEVQVEQFF,TGTGCCAGCAGTCGAAGGGGGGAGGTACAAGTTGAGCAGTTCTTC
-,TRBJ1-2,-,TRBV9,CASSVGGIHGYTF,TGTGCCAGCAGCGTAGGAGGGATCCATGGCTACACCTTC
TRBD2,TRBJ2-7,-,TRBV28,CASTRLAGVEVYEQYF,TGTGCCAGCACCCGTTTGGCGGGAGTAGAGGTATACGAGCAGTACTTC
-,TRBJ2-1,-,TRBV27,CASSLFLRSSYNEQFF,TGTGCCAGCAGTTTATTTTTGAGAAGCTCCTACAATGAGCAGTTCTTC
-,TRBJ2-2,-,TRBV27,CASSQNTGELFF,TGTGCCAGCAGTCAGAACACCGGGGAGCTGTTTTTT
-,TRBJ2-2,-,TRBV5-1,CASNGQNTGELFF,TGCGCCAGCAACGGACAAAACACCGGGGAGCTGTTTTTT
TRBD2,TRBJ2-1,-,TRBV2,CASRGTSGRAYEQFF,TGTGCCAGCAGGGGGACTAGCGGGAGGGCATATGAGCAGTTCTTC
-,TRBJ2-3,-,TRBV11-2,CASSPGFAASTDTQYF,TGTGCCAGCAGCCCAGGATTCGCTGCTAGCACAGATACGCAGTATTTT
-,TRBJ1-4,-,TRBV7-8,CASSFERRKLFF,TGTGCCAGCAGCTTCGAGAGAAGAAAACTGTTTTTT
-,TRBJ2-7,-,TRBV28,CASSARGYEQYF,TGTGCCAGCAGTGCCCGGGGCTACGAGCAGTACTTC
TRBD1,TRBJ1-2,-,TRBV10-3,CAISPGTGRGYTF,TGTGCCATATCACCGGGGACAGGACGTGGCTACACCTTC
-,TRBJ1-4,-,TRBV4-2,CASTQAGARSEKLFF,TGTGCCAGCACCCAAGCGGGGGCGCGTAGCGAAAAACTGTTTTTT
-,TRBJ2-7,-,TRBV2,CAMVRQSGEQYF,TGTGCCATGGTACGGCAGTCGGGCGAGCAGTACTTC
-,TRBJ2-2,-,TRBV18,CASSPRQGSTGELFF,TGTGCCAGCTCACCCCGCCAGGGGAGCACCGGGGAGCTGTTTTTT
-,TRBJ2-3,-,TRBV29-1,CSVESVTDTQYF,TGCAGCGTTGAATCCGTAACAGATACGCAGTATTTT
-,TRBJ2-7,-,TRBV29-1,CSVATGTSSSYEQYF,TGCAGCGTTGCGACCGGGACCTCAAGCTCCTACGAGCAGTACTTC
-,TRBJ2-3,once,TRBV28,CASRESTDTQYF,TGTGCCAGCAGGGAGAGCACAGATACGCAGTATTTT
TRBD1,TRBJ2-3,-,TRBV30,CAWSSGTGATDTQYF,TGTGCCTGGAGTTCCGGGACAGGGGCCACAGATACGCAGTATTTT
-,TRBJ2-1,-,TRBV7-8,CASKPLDGSSYNEQFF,TGTGCCAGCAAACCTCTGGACGGGAGCTCCTACAATGAGCAGTTCTTC
-,TRBJ2-7,-,TRBV2,CASVGVTRRGDEQYF,TGTGCCAGCGTTGGGGTAACCAGGCGCGGGGACGAGCAGTACTTC
TRBD2,TRBJ2-7,-,TRBV14,CASSQVGAGVDSEQYF,TGTGCCAGCAGCCAAGTCGGAGCGGGAGTTGATAGCGAGCAGTACTTC
TRBD2,TRBJ2-2,once,TRBV5-1,CASSPLGLAGVGTGELFF,TGCGCCAGCAGCCCCCTCGGACTAGCGGGAGTGGGCACCGGGGAGCTGTTTTTT
-,TRBJ2-7,-,TRBV11-1,CASSQATLYEQYF,TGTGCCAGCAGCCAAGCTACACTCTACGAGCAGTACTTC
TRBD1,TRBJ2-5,-,TRBV7-9,CASSLKGQGAQTQYF,TGTGCCAGCAGCTTAAAGGGACAGGGGGCCCAGACCCAGTACTTC
TRBD1,TRBJ2-5,-,TRBV28,CASRAGTDYTMETQYF,TGTGCCAGCAGAGCCGGGACAGACTACACAATGGAGACCCAGTACTTC
TRBD2,TRBJ2-7,-,TRBV28,CATGLAGGPREQYF,TGTGCCACCGGTTTAGCGGGAGGGCCGCGGGAGCAGTACTTC
TRBD1,TRBJ2-7,-,TRBV4-3,CASSQEVLDRGYEQYF,TGCGCCAGCAGCCAAGAGGTCTTGGACAGGGGTTACGAGCAGTACTTC
TRBD2,TRBJ2-7,-,TRBV28,CASKTGRVSSYEQYF,TGTGCCAGCAAAACGGGGAGGGTAAGCTCCTACGAGCAGTACTTC